This TCR beta chain stems from a study of T cells in Graves' hyperthyroidism and ophthalmopathy. Findings of the study overall: Blood shared most expanded thyroid clonotypes above 0.001.

The CDR3 contains 10 residues when both ends are counted. The germline V gene has CDR1 SGHTA and CDR2 FQGTGA. TCR beta CDR3 regions were amplified from RNA. The TCR CDR3 first-round RT-PCR relied on the HTBI primer set. TCRdb used MiXCR to reprocess the multiplex PCR reads, holding one entry per CDR3 protein. This sample has about 98,000 distinct CDR3 sequences; approximately 42% occur once, and the top ten carry about a tenth. Diagnostic assessment was based on clinical symptoms, serum thyroxine and TRAb, thyroid ultrasound and orbital computed tomography. Comment on this clonotype: The target antigen is unknown. Here the CDR3 omits its conserved ending phenylalanine or tryptophan, so a read error is the likely source. The limits of the CDR3 on the DNA are not certain, so only TCRdb's listed CDR3 is given.

This chain links TRBV7-3 with TRBJ2-1; the table's D call of TRBD1 was not tested on the DNA. The sequenced material came from peripheral blood or thyroid tissue (not recorded which). This receptor was taken from a woman aged 25 to 39 with Graves' hyperthyroidism. The chain's CDR3 is CASSPGTGYT.